This T cell receptor (beta chain) was retrieved from a study of T cell responses to AZD1222 COVID-19 vaccine. Findings and limits, study-wide: Females outnumbered males among donors, who were mostly white British; clonal diversity was possibly underestimated.

V gave up 4 bases and J gave up 1 base, with 10 bases separating them. CDR3 length: 14 residues. Per the germline V gene, CDR1 is KGHSY and CDR2 is FQNENV. Only a few counts were recorded for this clone. No antigen is known for it. Using immunoSEQ multiplex PCR, the repertoire was profiled, and TCRdb retains in-frame clones only, with some absent. The sample gives about 220,000 clones, approximately 94% of which show up once; 0.9% to 1.1% is in the top ten. The J gene is TRBJ1-1, the V gene TRBV16; D is undetermined. The sequence derives from an adult in good health. Sequenced here: peripheral blood, sampled on day 0 of MenACWY control vaccination. CDR3 loop: CASSPHMTNTEAFF. The CDR3 DNA follows: TGTGCCAGCAGCCCCCACATGACGAACACTGAAGCTTTCTTT.